A selection of T cell receptor beta chains follows, all from one sample in a study of shared clonotypes between healthy human individuals. Profiled with immunoSEQ multiplex PCR; TCRdb holds only in-frame clones, not every one. The sample lists fewer than 850,000 clones; about two thirds were seen once. The material sequenced was memory CD4+ T cells sorted from blood. These receptor sequences come from a woman aged 25 to 45 in good health. Both conserved end residues are part of each CDR3. The D gene is left open where the match is weak.

V: TRBV7-3
J: TRBJ1-1
D: -
DNA: TGTGCCAGCAGCTCCGTCGGTGGTGGGACTGAAGCTTTCTTT
CDR3: CASSSVGGGTEAFF

V: TRBV5-8
J: TRBJ2-3
D: -
DNA: TGTGCCAGCAGCTTGGATGGGGTGGGCACAGATACGCAGTATTTT
CDR3: CASSLDGVGTDTQYF

V: TRBV6-5
J: TRBJ2-1
D: -
DNA: TGTGCCAGCACCGACGGATACAATGAGCAGTTCTTC
CDR3: CASTDGYNEQFF

V: TRBV10-1
J: TRBJ2-3
D: -
DNA: TGCGCCAGCAGCCAGGGACTCCACACAGATACGCAGTATTTT
CDR3: CASSQGLHTDTQYF

V: TRBV4-1
J: TRBJ1-3
D: TRBD1
DNA: TGCGCCAGCAGCCAACCGGGACAGGGAGCTGGAAACACCATATATTTT
CDR3: CASSQPGQGAGNTIYF

V: TRBV20-1
J: TRBJ2-1
D: -
DNA: TGCAGTGCTAGGGAGACCAATGAGCAGTTCTTC
CDR3: CSARETNEQFF

V: TRBV28
J: TRBJ1-4
D: TRBD1
DNA: TGTGCCAGCAGTTTAAGACAGGGCTACAATGAAAAACTGTTTTTT
CDR3: CASSLRQGYNEKLFF

V: TRBV6-6
J: TRBJ2-1
D: -
DNA: TGTGCCAGCATCGGCCCCCCAGGTTCCTACAATGAGCAGTTCTTC
CDR3: CASIGPPGSYNEQFF

V: TRBV7-2
J: TRBJ2-3
D: TRBD2
DNA: TGTGCCAGCAGCCGCAGCGGGAGTGGAGCAGATACGCAGTATTTT
CDR3: CASSRSGSGADTQYF

V: TRBV7-6
J: TRBJ2-5
D: -
DNA: TGTGCCAGCAGCTTAGCGCCGCCAGACAAGCTAGAGACCCAGTACTTC
CDR3: CASSLAPPDKLETQYF